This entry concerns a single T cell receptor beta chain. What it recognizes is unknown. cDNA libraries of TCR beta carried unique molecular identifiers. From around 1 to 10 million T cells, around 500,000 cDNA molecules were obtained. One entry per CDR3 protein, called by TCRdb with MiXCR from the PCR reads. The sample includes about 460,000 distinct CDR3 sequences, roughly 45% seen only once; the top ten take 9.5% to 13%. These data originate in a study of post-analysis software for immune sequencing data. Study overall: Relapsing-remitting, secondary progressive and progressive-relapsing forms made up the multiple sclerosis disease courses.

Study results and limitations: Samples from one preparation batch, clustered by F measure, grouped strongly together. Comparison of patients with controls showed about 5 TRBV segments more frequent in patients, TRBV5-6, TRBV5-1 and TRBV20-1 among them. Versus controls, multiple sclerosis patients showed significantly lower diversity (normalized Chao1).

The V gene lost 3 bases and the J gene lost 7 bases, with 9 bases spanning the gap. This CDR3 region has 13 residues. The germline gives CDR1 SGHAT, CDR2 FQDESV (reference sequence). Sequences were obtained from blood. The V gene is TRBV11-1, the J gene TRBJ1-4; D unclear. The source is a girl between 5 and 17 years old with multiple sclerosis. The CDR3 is CASSLSSCEKLFF. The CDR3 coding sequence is TGTGCCAGCAGCTTGTCGAGTTGTGAAAAACTGTTTTTT.